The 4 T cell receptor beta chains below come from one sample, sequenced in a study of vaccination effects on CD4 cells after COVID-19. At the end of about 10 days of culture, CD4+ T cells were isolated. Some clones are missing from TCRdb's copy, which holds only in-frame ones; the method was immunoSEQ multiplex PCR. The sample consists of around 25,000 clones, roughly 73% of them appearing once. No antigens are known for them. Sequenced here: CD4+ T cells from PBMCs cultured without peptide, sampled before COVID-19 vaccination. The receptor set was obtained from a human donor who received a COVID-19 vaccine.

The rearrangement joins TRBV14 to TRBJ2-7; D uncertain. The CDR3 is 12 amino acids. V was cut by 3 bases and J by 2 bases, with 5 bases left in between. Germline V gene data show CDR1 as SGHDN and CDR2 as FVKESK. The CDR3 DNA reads TGTGCCAGCAGCCAGAGCGCCTACGAGCAGTACTTC. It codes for CASSQSAYEQYF.

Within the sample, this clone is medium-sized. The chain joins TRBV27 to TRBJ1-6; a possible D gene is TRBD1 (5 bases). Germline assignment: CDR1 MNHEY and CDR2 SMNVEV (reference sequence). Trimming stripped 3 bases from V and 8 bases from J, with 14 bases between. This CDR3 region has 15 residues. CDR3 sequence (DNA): TGTGCCAGCAGTTTCGGGACGGTGCGTGATTCACCCCTCCACTTT. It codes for CASSFGTVRDSPLHF.

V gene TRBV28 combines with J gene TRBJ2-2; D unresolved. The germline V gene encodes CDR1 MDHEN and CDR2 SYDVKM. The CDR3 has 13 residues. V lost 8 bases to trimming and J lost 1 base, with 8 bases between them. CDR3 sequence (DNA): TGTGCCAGCGCGGATCAGAACACCGGGGAGCTGTTTTTT. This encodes CASADQNTGELFF.

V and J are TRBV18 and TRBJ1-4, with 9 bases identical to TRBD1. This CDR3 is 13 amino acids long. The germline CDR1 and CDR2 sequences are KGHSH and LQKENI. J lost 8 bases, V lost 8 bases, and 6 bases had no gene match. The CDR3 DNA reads TGTGCCAGCCGAGGGACAGGGCCCGAAAAACTGTTTTTT. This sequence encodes CASRGTGPEKLFF.